This T cell receptor (beta chain) is drawn from a study of T cell responses to AZD1222 COVID-19 vaccine. About the study: Researchers grouped second doses given at about 4 or about 12 weeks into one pool. Study outcomes and limitations: The donors showed a predominance of white British ancestry and of females, with possible underestimation of clonal diversity. The span of vaccine-associated CD4 TCRs extended across spike, with dominance at 160-218 and 743-854. Spike-specific TCR breadth and depth both grew after two AZD1222 doses.

Some clones are missing from TCRdb's copy, which holds only in-frame ones; the method was immunoSEQ multiplex PCR. There are some 60,000 clones in the sample; 84% occur only once, and around 18% lies in the top ten. With 2 bases removed from V and 1 base from J, the gap between germline ends came to 12 bases. Looked up from germline, CDR1 is MNHEY and CDR2 is SVGAGI. The CDR3 has 16 residues. Worth noting for this clone: Its target is unknown.

Material: peripheral blood, obtained on day 0 of AZD1222 vaccination. The chain couples TRBV6-5 to TRBJ1-3; D gene unclear. This TCR was sampled from an adult in good health. The CDR3 is CASSYARPISGNTIYF. In nucleotides, the CDR3 is TGTGCCAGCAGTTACGCCAGACCAATTTCTGGAAACACCATATATTTT.